This TCR beta chain was retrieved from a study of cytomegalovirus exposure and HLA in healthy donors. Study-wide results and limits: Likely technical artifact: a cluster of highly shared sequence variants. Among TCR beta chains, those listed as cytomegalovirus-associated numbered some 160. Earlier analysis yielded a pattern in which most TCR beta V segments were productive about 87% or about 30% of the time.

To note about this clone: What it binds is not known.

J lost 9 bases, V lost 6 bases, and 7 bases had no gene match. The V gene's germline CDR1 is GTSNPN and CDR2 SVGIG (reference sequence). The CDR3 has 12 amino acids. Amplification used 60 Vbeta primers and 13 Jbeta primers. This table comes from immunoSEQ multiplex PCR, and its TCRdb copy is limited to in-frame clones, with some not included. The sample carries approximately 240,000 clones, roughly 82% recorded once. This chain links TRBV30 with TRBJ2-3; 9 bases match TRBD2. The sequence came from a woman aged 40 to 49 in good health and CMV-seropositive. Source material: PBMCs. CDR3 DNA: TGTGCCTGCGGCGGGAGGGCACGGACGCAGTATTTT. It is translated as CACGGRARTQYF.